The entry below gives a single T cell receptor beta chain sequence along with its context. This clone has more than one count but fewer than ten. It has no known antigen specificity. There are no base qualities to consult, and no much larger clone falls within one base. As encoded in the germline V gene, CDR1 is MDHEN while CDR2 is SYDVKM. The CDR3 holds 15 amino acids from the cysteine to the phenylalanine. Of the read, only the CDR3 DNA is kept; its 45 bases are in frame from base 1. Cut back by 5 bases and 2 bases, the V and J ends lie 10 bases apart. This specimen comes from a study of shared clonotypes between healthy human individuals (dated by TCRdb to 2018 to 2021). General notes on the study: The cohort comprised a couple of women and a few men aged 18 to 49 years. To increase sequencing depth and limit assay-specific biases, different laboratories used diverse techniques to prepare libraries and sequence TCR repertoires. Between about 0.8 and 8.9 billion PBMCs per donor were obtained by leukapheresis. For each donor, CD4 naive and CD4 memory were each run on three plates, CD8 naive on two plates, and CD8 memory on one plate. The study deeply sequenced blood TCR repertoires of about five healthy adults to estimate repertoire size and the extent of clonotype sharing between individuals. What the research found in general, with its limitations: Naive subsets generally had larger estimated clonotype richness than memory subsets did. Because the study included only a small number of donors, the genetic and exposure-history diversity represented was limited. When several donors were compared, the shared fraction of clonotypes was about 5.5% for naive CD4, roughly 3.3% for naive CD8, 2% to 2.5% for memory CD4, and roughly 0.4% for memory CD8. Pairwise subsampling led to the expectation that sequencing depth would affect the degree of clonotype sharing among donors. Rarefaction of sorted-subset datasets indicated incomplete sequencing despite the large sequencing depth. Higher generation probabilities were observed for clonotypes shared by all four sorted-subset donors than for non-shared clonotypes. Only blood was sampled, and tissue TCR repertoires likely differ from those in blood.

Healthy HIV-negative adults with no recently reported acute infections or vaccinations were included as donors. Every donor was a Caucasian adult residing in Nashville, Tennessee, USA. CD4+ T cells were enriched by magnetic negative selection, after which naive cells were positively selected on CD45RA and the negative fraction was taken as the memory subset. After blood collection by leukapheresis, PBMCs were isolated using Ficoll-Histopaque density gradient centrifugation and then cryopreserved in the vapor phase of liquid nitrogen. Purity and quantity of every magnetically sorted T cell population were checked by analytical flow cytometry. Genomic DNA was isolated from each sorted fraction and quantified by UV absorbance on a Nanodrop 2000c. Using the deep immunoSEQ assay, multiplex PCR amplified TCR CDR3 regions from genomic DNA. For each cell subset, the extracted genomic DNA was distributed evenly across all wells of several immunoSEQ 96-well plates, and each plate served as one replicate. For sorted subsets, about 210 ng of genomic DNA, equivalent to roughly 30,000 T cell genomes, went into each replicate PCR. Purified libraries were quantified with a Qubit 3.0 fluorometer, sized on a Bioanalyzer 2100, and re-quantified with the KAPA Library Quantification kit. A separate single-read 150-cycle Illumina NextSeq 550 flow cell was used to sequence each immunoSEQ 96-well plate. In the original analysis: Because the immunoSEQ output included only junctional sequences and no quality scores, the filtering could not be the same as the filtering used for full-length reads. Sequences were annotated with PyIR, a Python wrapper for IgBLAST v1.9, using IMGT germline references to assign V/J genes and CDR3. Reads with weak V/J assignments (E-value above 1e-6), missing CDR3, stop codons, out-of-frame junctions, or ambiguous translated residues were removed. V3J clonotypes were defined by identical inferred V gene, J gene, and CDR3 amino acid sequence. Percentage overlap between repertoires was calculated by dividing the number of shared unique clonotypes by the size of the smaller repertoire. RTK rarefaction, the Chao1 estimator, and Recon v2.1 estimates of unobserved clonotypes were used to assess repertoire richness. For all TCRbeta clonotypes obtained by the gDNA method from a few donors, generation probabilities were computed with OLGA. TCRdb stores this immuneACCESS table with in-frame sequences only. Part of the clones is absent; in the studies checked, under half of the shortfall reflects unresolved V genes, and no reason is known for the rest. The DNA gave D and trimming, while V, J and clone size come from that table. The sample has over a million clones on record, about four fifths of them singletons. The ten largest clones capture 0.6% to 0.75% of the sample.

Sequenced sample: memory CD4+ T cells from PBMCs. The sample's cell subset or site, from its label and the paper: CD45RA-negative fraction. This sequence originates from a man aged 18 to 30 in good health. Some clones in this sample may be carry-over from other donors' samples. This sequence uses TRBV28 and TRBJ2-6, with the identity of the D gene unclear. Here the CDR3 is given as CASSAQTTGANVLTF. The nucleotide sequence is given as TGTGCCAGCAGTGCTCAAACTACTGGGGCCAACGTCCTGACTTTC.